A single sample gave rise to the 7 T cell receptor beta chains below, sequenced in a study of post-analysis software for immune sequencing data. Study results and caveats: Controls had lower frequencies than patients of about 5 TRBV segments, which included TRBV5-6, TRBV5-1 and TRBV20-1.

Included in the TCR beta cDNA libraries were unique molecular identifiers. TCRdb independently ran MiXCR on the PCR reads; one entry per CDR3 protein. The sample carries 650,000 to 850,000 distinct CDR3 sequences, just over 45% recorded once. The antigens of these receptors remain unknown. Input material: blood. The receptors shown here come from a girl aged 5 to 17 with multiple sclerosis.

This rearrangement joins TRBV4-3 to TRBJ2-3; D might be TRBD1 or TRBD2, each matching 5 bases. Germline loops: CDR1 LGHNA, CDR2 YSLEER. Deletions cut 1 base from V and 2 bases from J, with 19 bases between. This CDR3 is built from 18 residues. This chain's CDR3 is CASSQAIPGTTFTDTQYF. DNA of the CDR3: TGCGCCAGCAGCCAAGCGATTCCTGGGACCACTTTCACAGATACGCAGTATTTT.

This clonotype was counted only a few times. The CDR3 region has the DNA TGTGCCAGCAGTTTAGAGTTCAATGAGCAGTTCTTC. Translating gives CASSLEFNEQFF. The gene calls are TRBV12-3 or TRBV12-4 and TRBJ2-1; D is unresolved. The CDR3 consists of 12 residues. Trimming cost V 1 base and J 6 bases, with 4 bases left between them.

The genes are TRBV15 and TRBJ1-6; D might be TRBD1 (6 bases). V was shortened by 4 bases and J by 13 bases, with 11 bases between the two germline ends. The CDR3 loop spans 12 amino acids. Germline loops: CDR1 LNHNV, CDR2 YYDKDF (reference sequence). In nucleotides, the CDR3 is TGTGCCACCAGCAAGCTAGGGGGTCCCCTCCACTTT. It yields the protein CATSKLGGPLHF.

The chain links TRBV11-2 to TRBJ2-7, with a tentative D call TRBD1 (6 bases). The germline CDR1 and CDR2 sequences are SGHAT and FQNNGV. The CDR3 length is 14 residues. Trimming stripped 1 base from V and 7 bases from J, with 14 bases between. CDR3 region: CASSLVSGHGEQYF. CDR3 sequence (DNA): TGTGCCAGCAGCTTAGTTTCGGGACATGGGGAGCAGTACTTC.

V and J are TRBV12-3 or TRBV12-4 and TRBJ1-4; D gene ambiguous. The V gene lost 7 bases and the J gene lost 4 bases, with 16 bases spanning the gap. CDR3 length: 15 amino acids. The DNA for the CDR3 is TGTGCCAGCACGTCTCGGGGTCACGATAATGAAAAACTGTTTTTT. Its translation: CASTSRGHDNEKLFF.

This clonotype was observed many times. This chain joins TRBV12-3 or TRBV12-4 and TRBJ2-7; D gene unclear. The CDR3 runs to 12 residues. V was trimmed by 2 bases and J by 2 bases, leaving 4 bases between them. The CDR3 DNA sequence: TGTGCCAGCAGTTTATCTGCCTACGAGCAGTACTTC. Translation: CASSLSAYEQYF.

The J gene is TRBJ2-7, the V gene TRBV6-1; D is undetermined. V was trimmed by 2 bases and J by 6 bases, leaving 14 bases between them. Germline assignment: CDR1 MNHNS and CDR2 SASEGT. This CDR3 contains 14 residues. This CDR3 is CASSEKPFSGEQYF. The CDR3 DNA sequence: TGTGCCAGCAGTGAAAAGCCATTCTCGGGCGAGCAGTACTTC.